This TCR beta chain was documented in a study of Tregs in tolerant kidney transplant recipients. Study as a whole: Related graft donors supplied nonmyeloablative bone marrow transplants, and mixed chimerism was transient. Study conclusions and caveats: The small number of patients limits these findings pending further validation. Nucleotide sequences could not be compared across some patients' samples due to primer changes.

V shed 3 bases and J shed 8 bases, with 11 bases lying between them. Germline CDR1 and CDR2: GTSNPN and SVGIG (reference sequence). This CDR3 has 12 amino acids. This table comes from immunoSEQ multiplex PCR, and its TCRdb copy is limited to in-frame clones, with some not included. Found here are roughly 50,000 clones; the top ten clones hold approximately 0.81%. Comments on this clone: The antigen is unknown. Coverage ceases 3 residues before the CDR3 finishes, and the germline J gene fills in the end.

The J gene is TRBJ1-3, the V gene TRBV30; a possible D gene is TRBD1 (6 bases). This TCR came from a human donor who received a combined kidney and bone marrow transplant. The specimen comprised CD4+ T cells from blood, sampled before the transplant. CDR3 residues: CAWSRGFDTIYF. The DNA read from the CDR3 is TGTGCCTGGAGCAGGGGCTTCGACACC.